This T cell receptor (beta chain) was recovered during a study of Graves' ophthalmopathy and Graves' hyperthyroidism. The sequenced template was RNA, covering the TCR beta CDR3 region. Second-round multiplex PCR came after a first-round RT-PCR that employed HTBI primers. One entry per CDR3 protein results from TCRdb running MiXCR on the multiplex PCR reads. The sample contains about half a million distinct CDR3 sequences, around 15% of which appear only once. The CDR3 extends over 14 amino acids. Germline lookup yields CDR1 MGHDK and CDR2 SYGVNS. Trimming cost V 5 bases and J 2 bases, with 12 bases left between them. Exclusion covered patients with other autoimmune diseases or uncontrolled infections (as well as pregnancy or lactation). Patients were diagnosed from clinical symptoms, serum thyroxine, TRAb, thyroid ultrasound and orbital computed tomography. PBMCs stemmed from 10 ml of fresh peripheral blood.

The sample holds many counts of this clonotype. Sequencing used blood. The sequence was collected from a woman aged 25 to 39 with Graves' ophthalmopathy. The genes are TRBV25-1 and TRBJ2-5, with unresolved D. CDR3 sequence reads: CASSFLEVQETQYF. The CDR3 DNA follows: TGTGCCAGCAGTTTCCTCGAGGTTCAAGAGACCCAGTACTTC.